This T cell receptor (beta chain) was documented in a study of blood T cell repertoires in COVID-19. Original data processing: Estimated nucleated cell counts came from reference gene primer amplification. Here immunoSEQ multiplex PCR was the method, and the copy in TCRdb shows in-frame clones only, minus some. The V and J calls and the clone size are those of that table, but D and trimming were determined from the DNA. The sample holds about 240,000 clones; about 81% are singletons and the top ten take less than 9.5%. In its sample, this clone was seen once. The germline V gene encodes CDR1 SGHVS and CDR2 FNYEAQ. V trimming: 1 base; J trimming: 8 bases; junction bases outside the gene matches: 6. This CDR3 region has 15 residues.

Sequencing input: peripheral blood. The chain uses TRBV7-6 and TRBJ1-3; TRBD1 agrees at 9 bases. The clonotype originates from a woman over 75 with COVID-19, enrolled during active disease. Here the CDR3 DNA reads TGTGCCAGCAGCTTAGAACAGGGGGCGCGTTACACCATATATTTT. It yields the protein CASSLEQGARYTIYF.